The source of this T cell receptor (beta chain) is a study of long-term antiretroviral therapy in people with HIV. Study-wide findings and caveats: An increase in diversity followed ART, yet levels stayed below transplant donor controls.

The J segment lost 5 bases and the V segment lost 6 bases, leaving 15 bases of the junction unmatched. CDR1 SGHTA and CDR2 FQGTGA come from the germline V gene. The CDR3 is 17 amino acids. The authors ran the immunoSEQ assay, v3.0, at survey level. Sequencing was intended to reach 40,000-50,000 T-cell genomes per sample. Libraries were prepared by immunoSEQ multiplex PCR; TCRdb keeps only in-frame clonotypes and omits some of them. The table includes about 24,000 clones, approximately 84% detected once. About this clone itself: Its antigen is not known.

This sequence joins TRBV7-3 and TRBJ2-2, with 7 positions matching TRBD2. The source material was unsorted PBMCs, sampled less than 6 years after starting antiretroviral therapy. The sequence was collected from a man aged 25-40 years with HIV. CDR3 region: CASSGGRGSGNTGELFF. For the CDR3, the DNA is TGTGCCAGCAGTGGAGGGAGGGGATCGGGAAATACCGGGGAGCTGTTTTTT.